The source of this T cell receptor beta chain is a study of regulatory T cells in long-lasting Graves disease (dated by TCRdb to about 2021). In terms of the full investigation: Patients with newly diagnosed Graves' disease had been on antithyroid drugs for under 3 months. Peripheral blood TCR sequencing and RNA sequencing compared persistent Graves' disease patients with newly diagnosed Graves' disease patients. The study was registered as a clinical trial and conducted in China. A total of about 35 samples underwent TCR sequencing: around 13 from persistent and roughly 20 from newly diagnosed Graves' disease patients.

This clonotype has ten or more counts. The clone's antigen remains unknown. Qualities for individual bases were not recorded, and no much larger clone is one base off. The paper as a whole reports these results and caveats: Sequencing and analysis were limited to the TCR beta chain. More public clonotypes were shared among persistent patients (more than 2,500) than among newly diagnosed patients (over 900). Peripheral blood alone was examined, since thyroid tissue, which constituted the primary lesion, could not be accessed. Persistent Graves' disease patients showed lower TCR Shannon entropy and fewer highly expanded clones than newly diagnosed patients, suggesting clonal expansion. The authors acknowledged the small sample size as a limitation that may reduce accuracy. Preferential use of TRBV28, TRBJ1-2 and TRBJ2-5 was observed in persistent disease, whereas TRBV20-1 and TRBJ2-1 were favored in newly diagnosed disease.

The library was generated by multiplex PCR. Reads for this sample came from an Illumina HiSeq 4000. iRepertoire HTBI primers and Arm-PCR amplification of CDR3 regions were used to construct TCR beta libraries. Before sequencing, the PCR products underwent gel purification. Per the authors' processing: Gene usage analysis of CDR3 amino acid clonotypes used the approximately 62 TRBV and more than 13 TRBJ segments found across samples. Filtered high-quality paired reads were merged into contigs using COPE and FqMerger. BLAST was used to align contigs to IMGT TRBV, TRBD and TRBJ reference genes, and CDR3 was defined according to IMGT. Highly expanded clones were defined as clonotypes with a frequency above 0.1%. Shannon entropy served as the measure of repertoire diversity, while the Gini coefficient captured V-J evenness. Clonotypes shared by more than one individual were considered public. The public reads were reprocessed in TCRdb via fastp at Q25 and MiXCR, keeping in-frame beta chains. Rows are combined by CDR3 protein, so each entry shows the most common genes and DNA. V and J calls and clone size were set by TCRdb, not the authors. Counted in this sample were almost 450,000 distinct CDR3 sequences; 15% to 20% of them appeared once. Clones ranked in the top ten supply roughly a tenth of the sample.

The time point label, as the study defines it: newly diagnosed GD, antithyroid drugs for less than 3 months. For both TCR sequencing and RNA sequencing, RNA was extracted from PBMCs using TRIzol. Graves' disease was diagnosed according to American Thyroid Association guidelines. Patients were recruited from an endocrinology department in Xi'an, China. From each patient, approximately 9.9 milliliters of peripheral blood was collected into an EDTA anticoagulant tube. PBMCs were isolated by Ficoll Paque Plus density gradient separation without further T cell sorting. An Agilent 2100 Bioanalyzer and agarose gel were used to check RNA quality, while a NanoDrop 2000 measured RNA concentration. Trimming costs V 0 bases and J 6 bases, and their ends lie 9 bases apart. From the cysteine up to the phenylalanine, the CDR3 has a length of 14 residues. Just the 42-base CDR3 DNA is kept, in frame starting at base 1. The germline V gene (reference sequence) supplies CDR1 LNHNV and CDR2 YYDKDF.

These data also featured in a second study, about T cells in Graves' hyperthyroidism and ophthalmopathy. Drawing on the second study: Stable Graves' hyperthyroidism was defined as no progression to ophthalmopathy during 18 months of follow-up. Hyperthyroidism patients were newly diagnosed, with disease duration under 2 months, and aged 18 to 65 years. The study excluded patients with uncontrolled infections, other autoimmune diseases, pregnancy or lactation. Clinical symptoms, serum thyroxine and TRAb, thyroid ultrasound, and orbital computed tomography formed the basis for the diagnoses. The first round of RT-PCR for the TCR CDR3 was performed with the HTBI primer set and the Qiagen OneStep RT-PCR kit. Blood samples also contained most of the expanded thyroid clonotypes (frequency above 0.001), which suggests that blood repertoires may reflect thyroid immune responses. A 13 V-J signature model separated ophthalmopathy from stable hyperthyroidism, with just over 85% sensitivity and 81% to 83% specificity in cross-validation and 80%/75% in testing. During validation, the model predicted progression to ophthalmopathy a median of roughly 7.1 months ahead of onset, with 60% to 71% sensitivity and roughly 75% specificity. To identify distinguishing TCR V-J signatures, a discovery cohort of about 100 patients was used, comprising fewer than 45 with Graves' ophthalmopathy and some 60 with stable Graves' hyperthyroidism. Prospective prediction of ophthalmopathy was tested in an independent validation cohort consisting of about 20 hyperthyroidism patients and some 16 patients who later progressed to ophthalmopathy. For training and testing, the 80 to 100 patients in the discovery cohort were randomly divided in a 7:3 ratio. Thyroid tissue and blood T-cell repertoires from about six Graves' hyperthyroidism patients were also compared in the study. Following sampling, methimazole starting at 30 mg daily was given to hyperthyroidism patients, and high-dose intravenous methylprednisolone was given to ophthalmopathy patients. Libraries were constructed in a second round of multiplex PCR, after which size selection and purification were carried out. Sequencing of the libraries was done on an Illumina HiSeq2000 using paired-end 100 bp reads. Raw data were processed with SOAPnuke, discarding reads with adapters, uncalled bases, mean Phred below 15, or no exact constant-primer or identifier match. High-quality paired reads were merged with COPE v1.2.5, and unique nucleotide sequences were defined as clonotypes. MiTCR v1.1 was used to align clonotypes to the IMGT TRBV, TRBD and TRBJ reference segments. Only V-J combinations with frequency above 0.0001, covering roughly 99% of repertoires, were analysed. The TCS score was defined as the ratio of F50 (clonal expansion) to E x V (chaos), calculated using BLOSUM62-based TCRdist between CDR3 peptides within each V-J. Welch's t-statistics and random forest reduced 514 V-J features to 10 to 15, which were used in a naive Bayes classifier (R e1071). Sample size was not statistically predetermined, and investigators were not blinded to group allocation. The paper describes TCR Vbeta CDR3 sequencing of roughly 130 peripheral blood samples, made up of about 41 ophthalmopathy patients, 70 to 75 hyperthyroidism patients and around 17 progressor patients.

The origin of this receptor is a woman aged 30 to 39 with Graves disease. Donor details come from another sample of the same person, matched by shared clones. The rearrangement joined TRBV15 to TRBJ1-5; no D segment can be confidently identified. The input for sequencing was peripheral blood mononuclear cells (PBMCs), taken at new diagnosis, from a patient treated with antithyroid drugs. The CDR3 reads CATSRDTSGQPQHF. The DNA is as follows: TGTGCCACCAGCAGAGATACCTCAGGTCAGCCCCAGCATTTT. The full variable domain, completed from the reference TRBV15 and TRBJ1-5 proteins outside the CDR3, reads DAMVIQNPRYQVTQFGKPVTLSCSQTLNHNVMYWYQQKSSQAPKLLFHYYDKDFNNEADTPDNFQSRRPNTSFCFLDIRSPGLGDTAMYLCATSRDTSGQPQHFGDGTRLSIL.